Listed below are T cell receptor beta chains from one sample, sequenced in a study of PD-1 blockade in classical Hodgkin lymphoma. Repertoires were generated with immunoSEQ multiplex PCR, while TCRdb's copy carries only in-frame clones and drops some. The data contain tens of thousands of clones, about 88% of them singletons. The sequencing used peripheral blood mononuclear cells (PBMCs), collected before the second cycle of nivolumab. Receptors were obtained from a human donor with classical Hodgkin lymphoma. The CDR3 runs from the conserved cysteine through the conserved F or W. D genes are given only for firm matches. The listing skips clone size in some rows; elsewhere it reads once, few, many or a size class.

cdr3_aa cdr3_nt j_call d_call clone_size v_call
CASSPPGPGYNEQFF TGTGCCAGCAGCCCCCCCGGACCGGGTTACAATGAGCAGTTCTTC TRBJ2-1 - - TRBV7-9
CASRTHYIPGQRTIGADTQYF TGTGCCAGCAGAACACATTATATTCCGGGACAGAGGACGATCGGGGCAGATACGCAGTATTTT TRBJ2-3 TRBD1 - TRBV27
CASSKVPSVRPYNEQFF TGTGCCAGCAGCAAAGTCCCTAGCGTCCGACCCTACAATGAGCAGTTCTTC TRBJ2-1 - - TRBV21-1
CASSSANTGDTQYF TGTGCCAGTAGTTCAGCGAATACAGGGGATACGCAGTATTTT TRBJ2-3 - - TRBV19
CAIMGDRENLFRGANVLTF TGTGCCATCATGGGCGACAGGGAAAATCTTTTCAGAGGGGCCAACGTCCTGACTTTC TRBJ2-6 TRBD1 once TRBV10-3
CASSLERYEQYF TGTGCCAGCAGCTTAGAAAGGTACGAGCAGTACTTC TRBJ2-7 - - TRBV7-9
CASSQGPGLRQETQYF TGCGCCAGCAGCCAGGGACCGGGACTACGACAAGAGACCCAGTACTTC TRBJ2-5 TRBD2 once TRBV4-1
CASSLDRGFGYTEAFF TGCGCCAGCAGTTTGGACAGGGGGTTCGGGTACACTGAAGCTTTCTTT TRBJ1-1 TRBD1 - TRBV5-1
CSVETGDSYEQYF TGCAGCGTTGAAACAGGGGACTCCTACGAGCAGTACTTC TRBJ2-7 TRBD1 - TRBV29-1
CASSVGPYEQYF TGTGCCAGCAGTGTTGGGCCGTACGAGCAGTACTTC TRBJ2-7 - once TRBV2
CASSAPGYPTETQYF TGTGCCAGCAGTGCCCCGGGGTACCCGACGGAGACCCAGTACTTC TRBJ2-5 - - TRBV13
CASSPGKFFSEQFF TGTGCCAGCTCACCAGGGAAATTCTTTAGTGAGCAGTTCTTC TRBJ2-1 - - TRBV28
CAISVNDGTSGTDTQYF TGTGCCATCAGTGTAAACGACGGGACTAGCGGGACAGATACGCAGTATTTT TRBJ2-3 TRBD2 - TRBV10-3
CASSSRKVEAFF TGTGCCAGCAGCTCCCGGAAGGTTGAAGCTTTCTTT TRBJ1-1 - - TRBV13
CASSQKGPKSGSGGTDTQYF TGTGCCAGCAGCCAAAAGGGGCCCAAAAGCGGGAGCGGTGGCACAGATACGCAGTATTTT TRBJ2-3 TRBD2 - TRBV4-2
CASRPGTNSNQPQHF TGTGCCAGCAGACCCGGGACAAATAGCAATCAGCCCCAGCATTTT TRBJ1-5 - - TRBV5-8
CASSPDIYGYTF TGTGCCAGCAGCCCGGACATCTATGGCTACACCTTC TRBJ1-2 - once TRBV7-8
CASSGLAGTQETQYF TGCGCCAGCAGCGGACTAGCGGGGACGCAAGAGACCCAGTACTTC TRBJ2-5 TRBD2 - TRBV10-2
CASSYLRVSGAPLEQYF TGTGCCAGCAGTTATCTCCGGGTTTCAGGGGCGCCTCTCGAGCAGTACTTC TRBJ2-7 - - TRBV27
CASSIRSGGPEAFF TGTGCCAGCAGCATCCGTAGTGGGGGACCTGAAGCTTTCTTT TRBJ1-1 - - TRBV13
CASRILDRVDRGYTF TGTGCCAGTAGAATTTTGGACAGGGTAGATCGTGGCTACACCTTC TRBJ1-2 TRBD1 few TRBV19
CASSRALLYEQYF TGTGCCAGCAGCCGGGCCCTGCTCTACGAGCAGTACTTC TRBJ2-7 - - TRBV6-1
CASKLLRGTISSTDTQYF TGTGCCTCCAAACTCCTGAGAGGGACCATATCTAGCACAGATACGCAGTATTTT TRBJ2-3 - few TRBV28
CASSLVGGASYEQYF TGCGCCAGCAGCTTGGTTGGGGGGGCCTCCTACGAGCAGTACTTC TRBJ2-7 - - TRBV5-1
CASSRGLAGGETQYF TGCGCCAGCAGCCGAGGACTAGCGGGGGGGGAGACCCAGTACTTC TRBJ2-5 TRBD2 - TRBV5-1
CAISEAGPSYEQYF TGTGCCATCAGCGAAGCGGGACCCTCCTACGAGCAGTACTTC TRBJ2-7 TRBD2 - TRBV10-3
CASSLVGEGYGYTF TGTGCCAGCAGTTTAGTAGGGGAGGGCTATGGCTACACCTTC TRBJ1-2 - - TRBV27
CASTRTTGDEQYF TGTGCCAGCACCCGAACGACGGGGGACGAGCAGTACTTC TRBJ2-7 - - TRBV6-6
CASSYSGLAGYEQYF TGTGCCAGCAGTTACTCGGGACTAGCGGGGTACGAGCAGTACTTC TRBJ2-7 TRBD2 - TRBV6-5
CASSGDRGNSPLHF TGTGCCAGCAGTGGGGACAGGGGAAATTCACCCCTCCACTTT TRBJ1-6 TRBD1 - TRBV2
CASSLRRDKPTGELFF TGTGCCAGCAGCTTACGAAGAGACAAGCCCACCGGGGAGCTGTTTTTT TRBJ2-2 - - TRBV7-6
CASSPGTSGGLGNEQFF TGCGCCAGCAGCCCAGGGACTAGCGGGGGCCTAGGAAATGAGCAGTTCTTC TRBJ2-1 TRBD2 - TRBV5-1
CASSLGQIYSTDTQYF TGTGCCAGCAGCTTAGGTCAGATCTACAGCACAGATACGCAGTATTTT TRBJ2-3 - - TRBV5-8
CASSFTEETQYF TGTGCCAGCAGCTTCACGGAAGAGACCCAGTACTTC TRBJ2-5 - - TRBV7-9
CASSVRGADQPQHF TGTGCCAGCAGTGTCCGGGGAGCAGATCAGCCCCAGCATTTT TRBJ1-5 - - TRBV6-1
CASSTGTGGLEQYF TGTGCCAGCTCAACCGGGACAGGGGGCCTCGAGCAGTACTTC TRBJ2-7 TRBD1 - TRBV18
CASSPAGQGNSPLHF TGCGCCAGCAGCCCCGCGGGACAGGGAAATTCACCCCTCCACTTT TRBJ1-6 TRBD1 - TRBV5-1
CAWDQREGNGEQYF TGTGCCTGGGATCAGCGGGAGGGCAATGGTGAGCAGTACTTC TRBJ2-7 TRBD2 - TRBV30
CASSLGYLDGDGYTF TGCGCCAGCAGCCTAGGATACCTGGATGGGGATGGCTACACCTTC TRBJ1-2 - - TRBV5-1
CASSFLFRETQYF TGTGCCAGCAGCTTTCTATTCCGGGAGACCCAGTACTTC TRBJ2-5 - - TRBV7-8
CASSYSTGVPTDTQYF TGTGCCAGCAGTTACTCGACGGGAGTCCCCACAGATACGCAGTATTTT TRBJ2-3 - once TRBV6-5
CASSVGAGNSPLHF TGTGCCAGCAGCGTAGGGGCAGGGAATTCACCCCTCCACTTT TRBJ1-6 - - TRBV9
CASSLDLGDQPQHF TGTGCCAGCAGCTTGGACCTGGGGGATCAGCCCCAGCATTTT TRBJ1-5 - - TRBV5-4
CASSLQYF TGTGCCAGCAGTTTGCAGTACTTC TRBJ2-7 - - TRBV6-6
CASSLTGSGNTIYF TGTGCCAGCAGTTTAACAGGGTCTGGAAACACCATATATTTT TRBJ1-3 - few TRBV27
CASSPSGLAYNEQFF TGTGCCAGCAGTCCATCGGGACTAGCCTACAATGAGCAGTTCTTC TRBJ2-1 TRBD2 - TRBV28
CASRKPWRGETQYF TGTGCCAGCAGGAAGCCCTGGCGGGGAGAGACCCAGTACTTC TRBJ2-5 - - TRBV28
CASSNTTAILYEQYF TGCGCCAGCAGTAATACGACGGCCATCCTCTACGAGCAGTACTTC TRBJ2-7 - - TRBV10-1
CASSLVVGGFDTEAFF TGTGCCAGCAGCTTAGTAGTGGGGGGCTTCGACACTGAAGCTTTCTTT TRBJ1-1 - - TRBV7-9
CASSPGSTGTLGTEAFF TGTGCCAGCTCACCTGGAAGCACCGGGACATTAGGTACTGAAGCTTTCTTT TRBJ1-1 - once TRBV18
CASSDWGELFF TGTGCCAGCAGTGACTGGGGGGAGCTGTTTTTT TRBJ2-2 - - TRBV25-1
CASSDSPGGNTGELFF TGTGCCAGCAGTGACTCTCCAGGGGGGAACACCGGGGAGCTGTTTTTT TRBJ2-2 TRBD1 - TRBV6-4